Shown below are 19 T cell receptor beta chains from a single sample sequenced in a study of Ad26.COV2.S vaccination and SARS-CoV-2 variants. Data came from immunoSEQ multiplex PCR; TCRdb stores just in-frame clones and leaves some out. The sample lists some 190,000 clones, around 88% occurring once. This specimen was peripheral blood, taken after recovery from COVID-19. The receptor set was obtained from a human donor who had recovered from COVID-19.

This clone was counted between two and nine times. The chain combines TRBV9 with TRBJ2-1; D perhaps matches TRBD2 (6 bases). This CDR3 is built from 16 residues. The V gene lost 0 bases and the J gene lost 0 bases, with 10 bases spanning the gap. CDR1 is SGDLS and CDR2 is YYNGEE in the germline V gene. CDR3 coding DNA: TGTGCCAGCAGCGTAGACCAGCGGGCCTCCTACAATGAGCAGTTCTTC. Its translation is CASSVDQRASYNEQFF.

The chain links TRBV6-5 to TRBJ1-6, with 9 bases lining up with TRBD1. The CDR3 sequence is 14 residues long. Per the germline V gene, CDR1 is MNHEY and CDR2 is SVGAGI. J was trimmed by 7 bases and V by 6 bases; bases with no gene match: 4. The CDR3 coding sequence is TGTGCCAGCAGGCTGGGACAGGGAAATTCACCCCTCCACTTT. Its protein is CASRLGQGNSPLHF.

The rearrangement uses TRBV5-6 and TRBJ1-6; possible D gene TRBD1, 5 bases. V lost 3 bases and J 10 bases, leaving 11 bases between the germline ends. Germline V gene lookup returns CDR1 SGHDT and CDR2 YYEEEE. The CDR3 sequence is 13 residues long. The CDR3 is CASSWGDRSPLHF. CDR3 in DNA: TGTGCCAGCAGCTGGGGGGATCGATCACCCCTCCACTTT.

The chain couples TRBV30 to TRBJ1-1; TRBD1 might be the D (6 bases). Germline V gene lookup returns CDR1 GTSNPN and CDR2 SVGIG (reference sequence). The CDR3 has 12 residues. V lost 6 bases, J lost 6 bases, and 14 bases lay in between. This CDR3 reads CACGEGGPEAFF. Written as DNA, the CDR3 is TGTGCCTGTGGGGAGGGGGGCCCTGAAGCTTTCTTT. Variable domain in full (rest from reference TRBV30 and TRBJ1-1): SQTIHQWPATLVQPVGSPLSLECTVEGTSNPNLYWYRQAAGRGLQLLFYSVGIGQISSEVPQNLSASRPQDRQFILSSKKLLLSDSGFYLCACGEGGPEAFFGQGTRLTVV.

CDR3 DNA: TGCGCCAGCAGCTCGGGACAGCCTATTGAAGGGTACACCTTC. This codes for CASSSGQPIEGYTF. The chain uses TRBV5-1 and TRBJ1-2, with 7 bases lining up with TRBD1. Losses at the gene ends were 3 bases for V and 11 bases for J; bases not matched to a gene: 13. Germline V gene sequence: CDR1 SGHRS, CDR2 YFSETQ. The CDR3 sequence is 14 residues long. Filled out from reference TRBV5-1 and TRBJ1-2, the complete variable domain reads KAGVTQTPRYLIKTRGQQVTLSCSPISGHRSVSWYQQTPGQGLQFLFEYFSETQRNKGNFPGRFSGRQFSNSRSEMNVSTLELGDSALYLCASSSGQPIEGYTFGSGTRLTVV.

V usage is TRBV4-1 and J usage is TRBJ2-1; unclear D gene. Per the germline V gene, CDR1 is MGHRA and CDR2 is YSYEKL. Trimming left V 0 bases short and J 0 bases short, with 9 bases between. The CDR3 extends over 16 amino acids. Here the CDR3 DNA reads TGCGCCAGCAGCCAAGATGAGATGGCCTCCTACAATGAGCAGTTCTTC. Amino acids: CASSQDEMASYNEQFF.

The rearrangement uses TRBV7-9 and TRBJ2-7; 7 nucleotides align to TRBD1. J lost 3 bases, V lost 5 bases, and 7 bases had no gene match. Germline values: CDR1 SEHNR, CDR2 FQNEAQ (reference sequence). The CDR3 length is 14 residues. This chain's CDR3 is CASSLGQRSYEQYF. CDR3 DNA sequence: TGTGCCAGCAGCCTGGGACAGCGGAGCTACGAGCAGTACTTC. The variable domain in full, with the rest retrieved from reference TRBV7-9 and TRBJ2-7, is DTGVSQNPRHKITKRGQNVTFRCDPISEHNRLYWYRQTLGQGPEFLTYFQNEAQLEKSRLLSDRFSAERPKGSFSTLEIQRTEQGDSAMYLCASSLGQRSYEQYFGPGTRLTVT.

The chain uses TRBV19 and TRBJ1-5; D possibly corresponds to TRBD1 (6 bases). Between the trimmed V and J ends, which lost 4 bases and 7 bases, there was a span of 14 bases. The germline V gene encodes CDR1 LNHDA and CDR2 SQIVND (reference sequence). The CDR3 is 14 residues long. Written as DNA, the CDR3 is TGTGCCAGTAGTACGGACAGCACGTACCAGCCCCAGCATTTT. It translates to CASSTDSTYQPQHF.

This chain uses TRBV2 with TRBJ2-2; D ambiguous. Germline V gene sequence: CDR1 SNHLY, CDR2 FYNNEI. The V end lost 8 bases, the J end lost 5 bases, and 9 bases lay between the germline ends. This CDR3 comprises 12 residues. CDR3 DNA: TGTGCCAGCCTGGAGTTGACCGGGGAGCTGTTTTTT. Translation: CASLELTGELFF.

The V and J genes are TRBV28 and TRBJ2-2; no definite D call. The CDR3 consists of 12 residues. Trimming removed 2 bases at V and 7 bases at J, with 5 bases between. Germline values: CDR1 MDHEN, CDR2 SYDVKM. The CDR3: CASSLINGELFF. The CDR3 coding sequence is TGTGCCAGCAGTTTAATAAACGGGGAGCTGTTTTTT.

The chain links TRBV18 to TRBJ1-3; D might be TRBD1 (6 bases). Trimming shortened V by 3 bases and J by 4 bases, and 13 bases separated the two germline ends. The CDR3 has 15 amino acids. Germline V gene sequence: CDR1 KGHSH, CDR2 LQKENI. For the CDR3, the DNA is TGTGCCAGCTCACCTCCCAGGACAGTCGGAAACACCATATATTTT. Residues: CASSPPRTVGNTIYF.

The chain combines TRBV6-5 with TRBJ2-7; 9 nucleotides align to TRBD1. With 4 bases clipped from V and 2 bases from J, the junction kept 6 bases outside the gene matches. CDR1 and CDR2 (germline): MNHEY, SVGAGI. The CDR3 has 15 residues. CDR3 DNA sequence: TGTGCCAGCAGTTCCACCGGGACAGGGCCCTACGAGCAGTACTTC. It translates to CASSSTGTGPYEQYF.

This rearrangement joins TRBV5-1 to TRBJ2-3; TRBD1 is a possible D gene (6 bases). Between the trimmed V and J ends, which lost 6 bases and 0 bases, there was a span of 14 bases. Germline assignment: CDR1 SGHRS and CDR2 YFSETQ. The CDR3 spans 15 residues. CDR3 in amino acids: CASTLGTTSTDTQYF. CDR3 sequence (DNA): TGCGCCAGCACTCTAGGGACAACCAGCACAGATACGCAGTATTTT. Combining the CDR3 with reference TRBV5-1 and TRBJ2-3 gives the whole variable domain KAGVTQTPRYLIKTRGQQVTLSCSPISGHRSVSWYQQTPGQGLQFLFEYFSETQRNKGNFPGRFSGRQFSNSRSEMNVSTLELGDSALYLCASTLGTTSTDTQYFGPGTRLTVL.

This clone was observed a single time. This chain uses TRBV7-8 with TRBJ1-1; D gene unclear. Germline V gene sequence: CDR1 SGHVS, CDR2 FQNEAQ. The CDR3 loop spans 17 amino acids. The germline V and J ends were trimmed by 7 bases and 4 bases, with 25 bases remaining between them. As DNA, the CDR3 is TGTGCCAGCACCCCGAGGAGGTTTCGGGCTACTACCACTGAAGCTTTCTTT. Translated: CASTPRRFRATTTEAFF. The full variable domain, its missing parts supplied by reference TRBV7-8 and TRBJ1-1, is GAGVSQSPRYKVAKRGQDVALRCDPISGHVSLFWYQQALGQGPEFLTYFQNEAQLDKSGLPSDRFFAERPEGSVSTLKIQRTQQEDSAVYLCASTPRRFRATTTEAFFGQGTRLTVV.

This sequence joins TRBV9 and TRBJ1-1; D may be TRBD1 (5 bases). The CDR3 is 13 amino acids. Trimming took 2 bases from V and 4 from J, leaving 9 bases between them. Germline-derived CDR1 and CDR2 are SGDLS and YYNGEE. For the CDR3, the DNA is TGTGCCAGCAGCGTTCAGGGAAGCACTGAAGCTTTCTTT. Translating gives CASSVQGSTEAFF.

This clone was recorded only once. The rearrangement links TRBV7-3 to TRBJ2-7; the D gene is possibly TRBD1 (6 bases). The CDR3 runs 14 residues. Germline-derived CDR1 and CDR2 are SGHTA and FQGTGA. Trimming left V 2 bases short and J 3 bases short, with 11 bases between. This CDR3 reads CASSLGGRDYEQYF. As DNA, the CDR3 is TGTGCCAGCAGCTTAGGGGGCAGGGACTACGAGCAGTACTTC.

The rearrangement uses TRBV5-1 and TRBJ2-7, with D perhaps TRBD2 (5 bases). Trimming left V 4 bases short and J 2 bases short, with 10 bases between. CDR3 length equals 13 residues. Germline CDR1 SGHRS, CDR2 YFSETQ. In nucleotides, the CDR3 is TGCGCCAGCAGCCGCTCGGGGACCTACGAGCAGTACTTC. Translating it yields CASSRSGTYEQYF.

The chain combines TRBV11-2 with TRBJ1-3; no reliable D call. Germline CDR1 is SGHAT and CDR2 is FQNNGV. This CDR3 region has 16 residues. The V and J ends lost 2 bases and 2 bases respectively, with 13 bases between them. CDR3 residues: CASSLSRPGTGNTIYF. The DNA for the CDR3 is TGTGCCAGCAGCTTATCCCGCCCTGGTACTGGAAACACCATATATTTT. Supplemented by reference TRBV11-2 and TRBJ1-3, the full variable domain reads EAGVAQSPRYKIIEKRQSVAFWCNPISGHATLYWYQQILGQGPKLLIQFQNNGVVDDSQLPKDRFSAERLKGVDSTLKIQPAKLEDSAVYLCASSLSRPGTGNTIYFGEGSWLTVV.

This clone came up once. The chain is built from TRBV4-2 and TRBJ2-2; 7 bases map to TRBD2. This CDR3 spans 16 amino acids. V dropped 4 bases and J dropped 2; count of bases not matched to a gene: 7. Germline assignment: CDR1 LGHNA and CDR2 YNFKEQ. The CDR3 DNA reads TGTGCCAGCAGCCGGGGAGCGGGATACAACACCGGGGAGCTGTTTTTT. Its protein is CASSRGAGYNTGELFF.